The source of this T cell receptor (beta chain) is a study of vaccination and CD4 T cells after COVID-19. Study-level background: Either a CEFX pool, an HIV-1 Nef pool, or no peptide was added to control cultures.

Documented treatment: roughly ten-day PBMC culture with coronavirus spike peptide pools or control peptides (ViraFEST assay). During the years 2011-2018, before the COVID-19 pandemic, the unexposed donor's CD4+ T cells were collected. Fresh IL-2 medium was used to replace half of the medium on days 3 and 7. The study sequenced cultured CD4+ T cell DNA using the Oncomine TCR Beta short-read assay. The template was genomic DNA from cultured CD4+ T cells. MiXCR was run by TCRdb on the PCR reads, yielding one entry per CDR3 protein. The sample yields about 10,000 distinct CDR3 sequences, around 30% seen once. Study conclusions and caveats: Only relatively few convalescent patients were studied, and early post-infection timepoints were not analyzed.

Trimming removed 5 bases from V and 12 bases from J; junction bases left unmatched: 17. This CDR3 region has 17 residues. Germline CDR1 SGHAT, CDR2 FQNNGV. As to this clonotype: Its antigen is undetermined.

The gene calls are TRBV11-2 and TRBJ2-6, with 9 positions matching TRBD1. The sequence came from a human donor in good health. The sequenced sample was CD4+ T cells from blood, cultured in vitro. CDR3 amino acids: CASSPRRTGVLNPVLTF. DNA of the CDR3: TGTGCCAGCAGCCCCAGGCGGACAGGGGTGTTAAACCCCGTCCTGACTTTC. The full variable domain, in which reference TRBV11-2 and TRBJ2-6 provide the parts outside the CDR3, is EAGVAQSPRYKIIEKRQSVAFWCNPISGHATLYWYQQILGQGPKLLIQFQNNGVVDDSQLPKDRFSAERLKGVDSTLKIQPAKLEDSAVYLCASSPRRTGVLNPVLTFGAGSRLTVL.